These 9 T cell receptor beta chains were all obtained from the same sample, sequenced in a study of regulatory T cells in long-lasting Graves disease. As to time point: newly diagnosed GD, antithyroid drugs for less than 3 months. PBMC-extracted RNA yielded the TCR library. Libraries of TCR beta came from iRepertoire HTBI primers plus Arm-PCR of CDR3 regions. A single record per CDR3 protein comes from TCRdb applying MiXCR to the multiplex PCR reads. The sample includes approximately 360,000 distinct CDR3 sequences, around 11% of them seen just once. The data also belong to a second study, concerning T cells in Graves' hyperthyroidism and ophthalmopathy.

Specimen: peripheral blood mononuclear cells (PBMCs), collected at new diagnosis, from a patient treated with antithyroid drugs. Receptors were obtained from a woman under 30 with Graves disease.

This clonotype was seen only a few times. V and J are TRBV4-3 and TRBJ1-4; 7 bases fit TRBD1. Germline V gene data show CDR1 as LGHNA and CDR2 as YSLEER. The CDR3 runs to 15 residues. V gave up 1 base and J gave up 5 bases; unmatched junction bases: 4. The CDR3 DNA follows: TGCGCCAGCAGCCAAGGACAGGGAGAAAATGAAAAACTGTTTTTT. Translation: CASSQGQGENEKLFF.

This clonotype has at least ten counts. This chain uses TRBV7-2 with TRBJ2-5; weak D call: TRBD1 (7 bases). Germline CDR1 is SGHTA and CDR2 is FQGNSA. Between the trimmed V and J ends, which lost 5 bases and 2 bases, there was a span of 24 bases. CDR3 length: 18 amino acids. The CDR3 protein is CASSPGGLRQVLQETQYF. The CDR3, as DNA: TGTGCCAGCAGCCCAGGGGGGCTGAGACAGGTGCTTCAAGAGACCCAGTACTTC.

This clonotype was observed at least ten times. This sequence joins TRBV19 and TRBJ1-1; 9 bases align to TRBD1. J was trimmed by 5 bases and V by 2 bases; bases with no gene match: 6. This CDR3 comprises 15 residues. Germline lookup yields CDR1 LNHDA and CDR2 SQIVND (reference sequence). The CDR3 DNA reads TGTGCCAGTAGTATAATCGGGACAGGGCGGACTGAAGCTTTCTTT. The encoded protein is CASSIIGTGRTEAFF.

On this clonotype: A read error may be the cause here, since a much bigger clone is one base away. The chain uses TRBV7-2 and TRBJ1-4; D uncertain. The CDR3 runs to 12 residues. The germline V gene encodes CDR1 SGHTA and CDR2 FQGNSA. The CDR3 is CAGSLEREKLFF. The CDR3 region has the DNA TGTGCCGGCAGCTTAGAGAGGGAAAAACTGTTTTTT.

The chain recombines TRBV7-9 with TRBJ1-1; weak D call: TRBD1 (5 bases). V was clipped by 6 bases and J by 1 base, with 12 bases between them. Germline V gene lookup returns CDR1 SEHNR and CDR2 FQNEAQ (reference sequence). The CDR3 is 14 residues long. Here the CDR3 reads CASSGGLGNTEAFF. CDR3 in DNA: TGTGCCAGCAGTGGGGGGTTAGGGAACACTGAAGCTTTCTTT.

This rearrangement joins TRBV29-1 to TRBJ2-7; TRBD1 agrees at 8 bases. Germline CDR1 is SQVTM and CDR2 is ANQGSEA. This CDR3 contains 15 residues. Germline trimming cut 4 bases from V and 1 base from J; bases unmatched to any gene: 9. CDR3 sequence reads: CSVGVGTGQSYEQYV. DNA of the CDR3: TGCAGCGTTGGTGTGGGGACAGGACAATCCTACGAGCAGTACGTC.

At least ten counts were recorded for this clonotype. The chain links TRBV6-4 to TRBJ2-5; a weak D match, TRBD2 (6 bases). The CDR3 is made up of 15 amino acids. The V end lost 5 bases, the J end lost 2 bases, and 15 bases lay between the germline ends. Germline V gives CDR1 MRHNA, CDR2 SNTAGT. The CDR3 DNA reads TGTGCCAGCAGTAAAAACCCGGGACTTCAAGAGACCCAGTACTTC. It codes for CASSKNPGLQETQYF.

Worth noting for this clonotype: This clone may be a read error of a much larger clone one base away. The chain carries TRBV27 and TRBJ2-7, with TRBD2 matching 7 bases. The CDR3 totals 13 residues. Germline-derived CDR1 and CDR2 are MNHEY and SMNVEV (reference sequence). V lost 5 bases and J lost 3; bases outside the gene matches: 4. This CDR3 reads CASSRGVVYEQYV. As DNA, the CDR3 is TGTGCCAGCAGTCGGGGGGTGGTCTACGAGCAGTACGTC.

The V gene is TRBV12-3 or TRBV12-4, the J gene TRBJ1-1; D uncertain. The CDR3 is 13 amino acids. V lost 5 bases to trimming and J lost 8 bases, with 15 bases between them. CDR3 region: CASSPRWAAEAFF. In nucleotides, the CDR3 is TGTGCCAGCAGTCCCCGGTGGGCCGCAGAAGCTTTCTTT.